Listed here are 5 T cell receptor beta chains from one sample, sequenced in a study of type 1 regulatory T cells. Study-wide results and caveats: Tr1 cells had a more restricted TCR repertoire than non-Tr1 cells.

These receptors' targets are unknown. TCRdb fed the reads into MiXCR, producing one record per CDR3 protein. The top ten hold roughly 8.3% of the sample, which has fewer than 80,000 distinct CDR3 sequences, less than 25% seen once. Sequenced material: cultured type 1 regulatory T (Tr1) cells, either the whole culture or a sorted fraction (not recorded which). Source of these receptors: a human donor in good health.

V usage is TRBV6-5 and J usage is TRBJ1-1; D uncertain. V was trimmed by 6 bases and J by 2 bases, leaving 7 bases between them. The CDR3 length is 12 residues. Germline lookup yields CDR1 MNHEY and CDR2 SVGAGI. The CDR3 region is CASRRGNTEAFF. Written as DNA, the CDR3 is TGTGCCAGCAGGAGAGGAAACACTGAAGCTTTCTTT.

V and J are TRBV10-3 and TRBJ2-5; D gene unclear. Germline CDR1 reads ENHRY; CDR2 reads SYGVKD. The V and J ends lost 3 bases and 0 bases respectively, with 11 bases between them. The CDR3 runs 15 residues. The CDR3: CAISDELYNQETQYF. In DNA, the CDR3 is TGTGCCATCAGTGATGAATTGTACAACCAAGAGACCCAGTACTTC.

The chain is built from TRBV7-2 and TRBJ2-1; no definite D call. V dropped 7 bases and J dropped 5 bases, with 15 bases sitting between them. CDR3 length equals 14 residues. Germline lookup yields CDR1 SGHTA and CDR2 FQGNSA. CDR3 loop: CASKVGVENNEQFF. The CDR3 bases are TGTGCCAGCAAAGTAGGTGTGGAAAACAATGAGCAGTTCTTC.

This clonotype has just a few counts. This chain uses TRBV29-1 with TRBJ2-1; 7 bases match TRBD2. The CDR3 is made up of 15 amino acids. CDR1 and CDR2 (germline): SQVTM, ANQGSEA. V lost 2 bases, J lost 6 bases, and 10 bases stayed unmatched. The chain's CDR3 is CSVETAPGRGNEQFF. The CDR3 DNA is TGCAGCGTTGAAACTGCTCCGGGGAGGGGCAATGAGCAGTTCTTC.

This clonotype was counted only a few times. The V and J genes are TRBV5-1 and TRBJ2-7; D possibly uses TRBD1 or TRBD2 (5 bases each). V lost 3 bases and J 3 bases, leaving 7 bases between the germline ends. This CDR3 has 12 amino acids. The V gene's germline CDR1 is SGHRS and CDR2 YFSETQ. The CDR3 reads CASSWDGYEQYF. CDR3 in DNA: TGCGCCAGCAGCTGGGACGGCTACGAGCAGTACTTC.